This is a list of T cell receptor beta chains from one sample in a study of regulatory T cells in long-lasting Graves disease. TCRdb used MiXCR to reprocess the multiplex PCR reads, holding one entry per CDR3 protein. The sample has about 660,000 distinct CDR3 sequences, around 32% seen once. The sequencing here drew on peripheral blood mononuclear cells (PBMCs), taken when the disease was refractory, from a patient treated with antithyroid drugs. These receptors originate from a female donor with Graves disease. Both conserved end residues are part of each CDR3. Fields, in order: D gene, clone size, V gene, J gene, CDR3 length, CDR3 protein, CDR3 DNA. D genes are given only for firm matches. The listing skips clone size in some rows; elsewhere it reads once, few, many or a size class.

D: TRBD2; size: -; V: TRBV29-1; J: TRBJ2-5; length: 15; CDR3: CSGVGTSHGQETQYF; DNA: TGCAGCGGGGTCGGGACTAGCCATGGACAAGAGACCCAGTACTTC
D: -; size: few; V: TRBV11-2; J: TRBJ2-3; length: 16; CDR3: CASSLRVGRRTDTQYF; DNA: TGTGCCAGCAGCTTAAGGGTGGGGCGCCGCACAGATACGCAGTATTTT
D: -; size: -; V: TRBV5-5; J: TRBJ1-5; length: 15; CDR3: CASSLDWTPNQPQHF; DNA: TGTGCCAGCAGCTTGGATTGGACCCCAAATCAGCCCCAGCATTTT
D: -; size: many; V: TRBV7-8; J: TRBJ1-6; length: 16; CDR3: CASSLGRSSYNSPLHF; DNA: TGTGCCAGCAGCTTGGGCAGGAGCTCCTATAATTCACCCCTCCACTTT
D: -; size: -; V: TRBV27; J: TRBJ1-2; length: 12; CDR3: CAIRAPPSDYTF; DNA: TGTGCCATAAGGGCCCCGCCTTCGGATTACACCTTC
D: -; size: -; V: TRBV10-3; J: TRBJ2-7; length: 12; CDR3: CAISDRVNEQYF; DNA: TGTGCCATCAGTGACAGGGTGAACGAGCAGTACTTC
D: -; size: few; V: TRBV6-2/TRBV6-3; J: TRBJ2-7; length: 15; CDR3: CASSYDRTRVSEQYF; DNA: TGTGCCAGCAGTTACGACCGGACCCGAGTCTCCGAGCAGTACTTC
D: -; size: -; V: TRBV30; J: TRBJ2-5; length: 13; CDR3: CAWSIRLQETQYF; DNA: TGTGCCTGGAGTATCCGGCTCCAAGAGACCCAGTACTTC
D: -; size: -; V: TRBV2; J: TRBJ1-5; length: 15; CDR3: CASSEGWVSNQPQHF; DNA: TGTGCCAGCAGTGAGGGGTGGGTGAGCAATCAGCCCCAGCATTTT
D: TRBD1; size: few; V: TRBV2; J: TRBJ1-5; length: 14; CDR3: CASREDRGGQPQHF; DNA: TGTGCCAGCAGGGAGGACAGGGGTGGCCAGCCCCAGCATTTT
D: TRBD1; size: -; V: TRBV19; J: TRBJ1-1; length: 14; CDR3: CASSGAAGGLLTFF; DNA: TGTGCCAGTAGTGGTGCGGCAGGGGGCTTGTTGACTTTCTTT
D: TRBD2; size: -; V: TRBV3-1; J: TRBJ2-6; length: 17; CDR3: CASSQDGGGTGANVLTF; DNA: TGTGCCAGCAGCCAAGATGGGGGGGGGACTGGGGCCAACGTCCTGACTTTC
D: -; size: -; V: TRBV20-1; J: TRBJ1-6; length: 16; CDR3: CSAAFLGAQGNSPLHF; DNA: TGCAGTGCCGCCTTCTTGGGGGCTCAGGGAAATTCACCCCTCCACTTT
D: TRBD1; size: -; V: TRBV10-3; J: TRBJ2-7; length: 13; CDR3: CAISRTGGMEQYF; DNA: TGTGCCATCAGTAGGACAGGGGGAATGGAGCAGTACTTC
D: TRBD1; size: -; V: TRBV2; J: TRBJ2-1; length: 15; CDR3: CASSGTGSSYNEQFF; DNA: TGTGCCAGCAGTGGGACAGGGAGCTCCTACAATGAGCAGTTCTTC
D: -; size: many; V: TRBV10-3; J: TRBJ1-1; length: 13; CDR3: CAISPDQNTEAFF; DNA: TGTGCCATCAGCCCGGACCAGAACACTGAAGCTTTCTTT
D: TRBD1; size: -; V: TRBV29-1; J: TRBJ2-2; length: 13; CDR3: CSIGTGVTGELFF; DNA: TGCAGCATCGGAACAGGGGTCACCGGGGAGCTGTTTTTT
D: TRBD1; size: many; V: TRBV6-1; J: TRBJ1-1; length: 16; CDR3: CASADRGRGLNTEAFF; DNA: TGTGCCAGCGCGGACAGGGGGAGGGGGCTAAACACTGAAGCTTTCTTT
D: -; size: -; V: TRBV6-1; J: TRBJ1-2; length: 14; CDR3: CASTPGAINYGYTF; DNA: TGTGCCAGCACGCCCGGGGCGATAAACTATGGCTACACCTTC
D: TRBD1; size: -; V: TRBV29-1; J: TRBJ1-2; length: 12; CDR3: CSVMTGTYGYTF; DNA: TGCAGCGTGATGACAGGGACATATGGCTACACCTTC
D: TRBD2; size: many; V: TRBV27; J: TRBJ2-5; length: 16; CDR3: CASSPGRAAAPETQYF; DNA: TGTGCCAGCAGTCCCGGGAGGGCAGCCGCCCCCGAGACCCAGTACTTC
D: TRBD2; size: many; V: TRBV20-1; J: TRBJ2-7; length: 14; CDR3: CSALRLAGSYEQYF; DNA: TGCAGTGCCCTGAGGCTAGCGGGATCTTACGAGCAGTACTTC
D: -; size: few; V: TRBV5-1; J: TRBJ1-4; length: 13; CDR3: CASSWVTGEKLFF; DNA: TGCGCCAGCAGCTGGGTAACGGGGGAAAAACTGTTTTTT
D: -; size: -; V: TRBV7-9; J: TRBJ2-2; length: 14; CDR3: CASSFSLNTGELFF; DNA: TGTGCCAGCAGCTTTTCGTTGAACACCGGGGAGCTGTTTTTT
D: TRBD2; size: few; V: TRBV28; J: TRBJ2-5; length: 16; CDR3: CASSLTGLAKLETQYF; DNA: TGTGCCAGCAGCCTTACTGGACTAGCCAAATTAGAGACCCAGTACTTC
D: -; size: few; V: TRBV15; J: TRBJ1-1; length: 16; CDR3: CATSRATGPMNTEAFF; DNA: TGTGCCACCAGCAGAGCAACAGGCCCGATGAACACTGAAGCTTTCTTT
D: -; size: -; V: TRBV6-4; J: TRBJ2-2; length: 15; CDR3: CASSYLAKNTGELFF; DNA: TGTGCCAGCAGTTACCTAGCAAAGAACACCGGGGAGCTGTTTTTT
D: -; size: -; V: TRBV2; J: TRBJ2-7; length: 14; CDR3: CASKTSGPLYEQYF; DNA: TGTGCCAGCAAGACGTCAGGGCCTCTTTACGAGCAGTACTTC
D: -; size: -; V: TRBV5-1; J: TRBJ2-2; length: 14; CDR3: CASSLSSGPGELFF; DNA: TGCGCCAGCAGCTTGAGTAGTGGTCCCGGGGAGCTGTTTTTT
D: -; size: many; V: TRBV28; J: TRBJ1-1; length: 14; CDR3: CASSPTGMNTEAFF; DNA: TGTGCCAGCAGCCCAACAGGGATGAACACTGAAGCTTTCTTT
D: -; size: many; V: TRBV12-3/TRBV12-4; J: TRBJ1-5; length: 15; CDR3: CASSSPRGGGQPQHF; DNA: TGTGCCAGCAGTTCCCCAAGGGGCGGCGGTCAGCCCCAGCATTTT
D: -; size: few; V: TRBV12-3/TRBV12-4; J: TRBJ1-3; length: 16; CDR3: CASSLTGLPSGNTIYF; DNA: TGTGCCAGCAGTTTAACCGGACTGCCCTCTGGAAACACCATATATTTT
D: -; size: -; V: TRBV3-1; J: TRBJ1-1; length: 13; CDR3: CASSQDRGRRAFF; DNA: TGTGCCAGCAGCCAAGATAGGGGACGCCGGGCTTTCTTT
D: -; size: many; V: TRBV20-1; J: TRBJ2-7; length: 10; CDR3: CSAGDYEQYF; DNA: TGCAGTGCGGGGGACTACGAGCAGTACTTC
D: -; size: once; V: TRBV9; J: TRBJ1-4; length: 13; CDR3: CASSTPGAEKLFF; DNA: TGTGCCAGCAGCACCCCGGGAGCTGAAAAACTGTTTTTT
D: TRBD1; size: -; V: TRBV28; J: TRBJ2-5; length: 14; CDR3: CASSNRDRQETQYF; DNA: TGTGCCAGCAGCAATCGGGACAGGCAAGAGACCCAGTACTTC
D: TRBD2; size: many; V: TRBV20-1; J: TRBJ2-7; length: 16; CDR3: CSARPKLAGYVYEQYF; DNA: TGCAGTGCTAGACCAAAACTAGCGGGATATGTGTACGAGCAGTACTTC
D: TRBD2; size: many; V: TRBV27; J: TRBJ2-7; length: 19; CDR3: CASSWPPRVAGGPWYEQYF; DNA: TGTGCCAGCAGTTGGCCCCCACGGGTAGCGGGAGGGCCGTGGTACGAGCAGTACTTC
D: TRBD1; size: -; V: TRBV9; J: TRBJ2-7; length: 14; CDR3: CASSQDRAYGQQYF; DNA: TGTGCCAGCAGCCAAGACAGGGCCTACGGACAGCAGTACTTC
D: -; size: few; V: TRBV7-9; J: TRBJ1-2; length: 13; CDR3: CASSLRGDVRYTF; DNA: TGTGCCAGCAGCTTAAGAGGAGATGTTCGCTACACCTTC
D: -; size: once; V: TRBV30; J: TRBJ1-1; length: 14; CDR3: CAWSIGVQNTEAFF; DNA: TGTGCCTGGAGTATAGGGGTCCAGAACACTGAAGCTTTCTTT
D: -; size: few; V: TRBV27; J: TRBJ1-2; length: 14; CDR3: CASKGGASNYGYTF; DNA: TGTGCCAGCAAGGGAGGGGCGAGTAACTATGGCTACACCTTC
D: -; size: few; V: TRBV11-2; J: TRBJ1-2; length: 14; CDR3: CASSQEGGGYGYTF; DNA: TGTGCCAGCAGCCAAGAAGGAGGAGGCTATGGCTACACCTTC
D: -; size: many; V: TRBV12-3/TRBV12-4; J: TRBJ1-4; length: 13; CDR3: CASSPALGEKLFF; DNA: TGTGCCAGCAGCCCTGCCCTGGGAGAAAAACTGTTTTTT
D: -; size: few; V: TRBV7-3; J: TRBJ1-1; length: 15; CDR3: CASRSSGGLNTEAFF; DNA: TGTGCCAGCAGGTCCTCCGGGGGGTTGAACACTGAAGCTTTCTTT
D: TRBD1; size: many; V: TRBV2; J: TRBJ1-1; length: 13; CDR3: CASSPTGGFEAFF; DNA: TGTGCCAGCAGTCCAACAGGGGGCTTTGAAGCTTTCTTT
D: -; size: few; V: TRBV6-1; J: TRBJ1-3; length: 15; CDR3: CASKQSLSSGNTIYF; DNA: TGTGCCAGCAAGCAGAGCCTGAGCTCTGGAAACACCATATATTTT
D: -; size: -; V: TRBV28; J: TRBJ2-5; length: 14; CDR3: CASSLPQGAETQYF; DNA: TGTGCCAGCAGTTTGCCACAGGGTGCAGAGACCCAGTACTTC
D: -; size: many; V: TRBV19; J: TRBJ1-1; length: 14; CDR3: CASSIGSGSAEAFF; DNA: TGTGCCAGTAGTATTGGGTCAGGGTCGGCTGAAGCTTTCTTT
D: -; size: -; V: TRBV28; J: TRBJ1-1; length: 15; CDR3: CASSYRRQATTEAFF; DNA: TGTGCCAGCAGTTATAGGCGACAGGCGACAACTGAAGCTTTCTTT
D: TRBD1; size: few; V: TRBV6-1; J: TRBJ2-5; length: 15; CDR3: CASTPQGGTQETQYF; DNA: TGTGCCAGCACCCCACAGGGGGGAACTCAAGAGACCCAGTACTTC
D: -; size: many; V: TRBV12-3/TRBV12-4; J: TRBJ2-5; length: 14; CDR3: CASSLAGVAETQYF; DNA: TGTGCCAGCAGTTTAGCGGGAGTGGCGGAGACCCAGTACTTC
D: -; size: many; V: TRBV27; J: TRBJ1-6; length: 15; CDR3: CASSALGGYNSPLHF; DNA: TGTGCCAGCAGTGCCCTAGGGGGCTATAATTCACCCCTCCACTTT
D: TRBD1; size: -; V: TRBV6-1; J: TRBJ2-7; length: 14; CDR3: CASSAGQATYEQYF; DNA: TGTGCCAGCAGTGCCGGACAGGCTACCTACGAGCAGTACTTC
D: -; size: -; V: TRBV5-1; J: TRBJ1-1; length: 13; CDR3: CASSLVGGGWAFF; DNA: TGCGCCAGCAGCTTGGTTGGGGGCGGATGGGCTTTCTTT